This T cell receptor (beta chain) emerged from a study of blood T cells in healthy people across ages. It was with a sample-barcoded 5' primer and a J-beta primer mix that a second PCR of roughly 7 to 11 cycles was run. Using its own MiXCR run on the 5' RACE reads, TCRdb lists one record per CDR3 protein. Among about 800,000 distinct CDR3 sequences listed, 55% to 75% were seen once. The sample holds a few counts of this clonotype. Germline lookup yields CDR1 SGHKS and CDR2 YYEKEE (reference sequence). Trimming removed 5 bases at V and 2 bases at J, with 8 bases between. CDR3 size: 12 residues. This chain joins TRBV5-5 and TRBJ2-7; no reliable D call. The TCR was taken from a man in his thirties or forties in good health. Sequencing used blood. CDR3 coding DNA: TGTGCCAGCAGGGGTTCGACCTACGAGCAGTACTTC. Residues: CASRGSTYEQYF.